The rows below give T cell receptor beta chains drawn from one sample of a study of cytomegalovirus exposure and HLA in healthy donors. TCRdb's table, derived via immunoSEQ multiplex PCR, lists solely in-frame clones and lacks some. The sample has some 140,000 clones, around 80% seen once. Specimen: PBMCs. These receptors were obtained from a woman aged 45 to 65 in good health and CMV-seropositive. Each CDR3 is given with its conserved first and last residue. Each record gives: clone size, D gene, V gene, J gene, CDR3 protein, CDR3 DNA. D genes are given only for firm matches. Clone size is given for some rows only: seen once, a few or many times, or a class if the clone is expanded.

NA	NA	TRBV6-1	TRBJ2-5	CASSGDREQYF	TGTGCCAGCAGTGGAGACCGGGAGCAGTACTTC
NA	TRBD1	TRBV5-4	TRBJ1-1	CASSLQGATEAFF	TGTGCCAGCAGCTTGCAGGGGGCCACTGAAGCTTTCTTT
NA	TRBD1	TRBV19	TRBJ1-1	CASSNRGVHTEAFF	TGTGCCAGTAGCAACAGGGGGGTTCACACTGAAGCTTTCTTT
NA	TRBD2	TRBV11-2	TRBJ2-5	CASSRGLVQETQYF	TGTGCCAGCAGCCGCGGACTAGTCCAAGAGACCCAGTACTTC
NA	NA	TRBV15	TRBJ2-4	CATSESNSKNIQYF	TGTGCCACCTCTGAGTCAAATTCCAAAAACATTCAGTACTTC
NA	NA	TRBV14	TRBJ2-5	CASSGDWGGTQYF	TGTGCCAGCAGCGGAGACTGGGGAGGAACCCAGTACTTC
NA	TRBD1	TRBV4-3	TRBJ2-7	CASSQDPGQGAYEQYF	TGCGCCAGCAGCCAAGATCCTGGACAGGGGGCCTACGAGCAGTACTTC
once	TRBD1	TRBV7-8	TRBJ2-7	CASRWDSYSYEQYF	TGTGCCAGCAGGTGGGACAGTTACTCCTACGAGCAGTACTTC
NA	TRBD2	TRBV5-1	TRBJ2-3	CASSLKLVGGGPDTQYF	TGCGCCAGCAGCTTGAAGTTAGTCGGGGGGGGACCCGATACGCAGTATTTT
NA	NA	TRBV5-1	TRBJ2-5	CASSLTGTETQYF	TGCGCCAGCAGCTTGACGGGTACGGAGACCCAGTACTTC
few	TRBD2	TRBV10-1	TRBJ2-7	CATHMGGPYEQYF	TGCGCCACCCACATGGGAGGGCCCTACGAGCAGTACTTC
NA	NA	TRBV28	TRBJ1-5	CASSLPGVRPQHF	TGTGCCAGCAGTTTACCAGGGGTCCGCCCCCAGCATTTT
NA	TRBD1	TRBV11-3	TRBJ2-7	CASSAQTGGDEQYF	TGTGCCAGCAGCGCCCAGACAGGGGGGGACGAGCAGTACTTC
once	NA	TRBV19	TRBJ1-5	CASSILANQPQHF	TGTGCCAGTAGTATATTGGCAAATCAGCCCCAGCATTTT
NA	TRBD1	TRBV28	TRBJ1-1	CASSLGGQGTEAFF	TGTGCCAGCAGTTTGGGGGGACAGGGGACTGAAGCTTTCTTT
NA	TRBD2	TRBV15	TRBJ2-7	CATSRDGLAGALQYF	TGTGCCACCAGCAGAGATGGACTAGCGGGTGCCCTCCAGTACTTC
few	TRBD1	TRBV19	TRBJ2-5	CASSPRTGPQETQYF	TGTGCCAGTAGTCCGCGGACAGGGCCCCAAGAGACCCAGTACTTC
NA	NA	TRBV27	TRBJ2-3	CASSLSVSTDTQYF	TGTGCCAGCAGTTTGTCCGTCAGCACAGATACGCAGTATTTT
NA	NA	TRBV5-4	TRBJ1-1	CASSFRGGTEAFF	TGTGCCAGCAGCTTTCGGGGGGGGACTGAAGCTTTCTTT
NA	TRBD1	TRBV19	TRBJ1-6	CASAVWLPGQMSSYNSPLHF	TGTGCCAGCGCGGTCTGGCTCCCGGGACAGATGAGCTCCTATAATTCACCCCTCCACTTT
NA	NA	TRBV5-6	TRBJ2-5	CASSSTEETQYF	TGTGCCAGCAGCTCGACTGAAGAGACCCAGTACTTC
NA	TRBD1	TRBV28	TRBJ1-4	CASSLGQGREKLFF	TGTGCCAGCAGTTTGGGACAGGGGAGAGAAAAACTGTTTTTT
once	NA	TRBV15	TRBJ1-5	CATSRVGQFHQPQHF	TGTGCCACCAGCAGAGTTGGACAGTTCCATCAGCCCCAGCATTTT
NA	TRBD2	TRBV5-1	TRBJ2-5	CASTGTSGLETQYF	TGCGCCAGCACCGGGACTAGCGGGTTAGAGACCCAGTACTTC
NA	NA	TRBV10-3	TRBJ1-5	CAISDRVDQPQHF	TGTGCCATCAGTGACAGGGTAGATCAGCCCCAGCATTTT
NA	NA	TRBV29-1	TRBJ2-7	CSVEFPSESSSYEQYF	TGCAGCGTCGAGTTTCCGAGCGAAAGTAGTTCCTACGAGCAGTACTTC
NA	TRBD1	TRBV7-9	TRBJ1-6	CASSPDPGQNNSPLHF	TGTGCCAGCAGCCCGGACCCGGGACAGAATAATTCACCCCTCCATTTT
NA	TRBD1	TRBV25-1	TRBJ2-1	CASSRTGGTYNEQFF	TGTGCCAGCAGTAGGACAGGGGGCACCTACAATGAGCAGTTCTTC
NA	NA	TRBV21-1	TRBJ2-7	CASSMIGQFLYEQYF	TGTGCCAGCAGCATGATAGGACAATTCCTCTACGAGCAGTACTTC
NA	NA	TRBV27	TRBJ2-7	CASSFGEFRSEQYF	TGTGCCAGCAGTTTCGGGGAGTTCCGCTCCGAGCAGTACTTC
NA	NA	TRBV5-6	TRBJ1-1	CASSSKGEGDTEAFF	TGTGCCAGCAGCTCGAAAGGGGAGGGGGACACTGAAGCTTTCTTT
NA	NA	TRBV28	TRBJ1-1	CASSSPGGPTEAFF	TGTGCCAGCAGTTCTCCCGGGGGGCCTACTGAAGCTTTCTTT
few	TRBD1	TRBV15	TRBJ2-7	CATSRGQGANSYEQYF	TGTGCCACCAGCAGAGGACAGGGGGCTAACTCCTACGAGCAGTACTTC
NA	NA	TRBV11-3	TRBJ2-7	CASSSMGQGPYEQYF	TGTGCCAGCAGCTCCATGGGACAAGGCCCCTACGAGCAGTACTTC
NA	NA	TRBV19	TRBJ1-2	CASRTIASAAGRWSGYTF	TGTGCCAGTAGAACAATAGCGTCAGCAGCGGGGCGGTGGAGTGGCTACACCTTC
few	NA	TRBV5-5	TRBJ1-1	CASRQQVNTEAFF	TGTGCCAGCAGACAACAGGTGAACACTGAAGCTTTCTTT
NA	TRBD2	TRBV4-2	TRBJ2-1	CASSQRGGGSYNEQFF	TGTGCCAGCAGCCAGCGGGGGGGCGGTTCATACAATGAGCAGTTCTTC
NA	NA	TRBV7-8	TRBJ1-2	CASSPQDANYGYTF	TGTGCCAGCAGCCCCCAGGATGCTAACTATGGCTACACCTTC
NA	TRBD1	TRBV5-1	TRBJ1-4	CASSYRQGSNEKLFF	TGCGCCAGCAGCTACCGACAGGGAAGTAATGAAAAACTGTTTTTT
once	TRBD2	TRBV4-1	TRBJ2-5	CASSQPGGVTQYF	TGCGCCAGCAGCCAACCCGGGGGGGTTACCCAGTACTTC
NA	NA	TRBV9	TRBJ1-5	CASSVNGSPNQPQHF	TGTGCCAGCAGCGTAAACGGGTCCCCTAATCAGCCCCAGCATTTT
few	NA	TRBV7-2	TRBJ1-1	CASSLGLWNTEAFF	TGTGCCAGCAGCCTCGGACTTTGGAACACTGAAGCTTTCTTT
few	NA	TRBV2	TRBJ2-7	CASTQSDSYEQYF	TGTGCCAGCACGCAGTCCGATTCCTACGAGCAGTACTTC
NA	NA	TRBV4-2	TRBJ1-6	CASSQEAGVNYNSPLHF	TGTGCCAGCAGCCAAGAAGCAGGGGTCAACTATAATTCACCCCTCCACTTT
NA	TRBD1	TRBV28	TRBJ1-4	CASSGVRTGRFNEKLFF	TGTGCCAGCAGTGGCGTGAGGACAGGGCGCTTCAATGAAAAACTGTTTTTT
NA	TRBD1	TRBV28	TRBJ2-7	CASSSGDRAHEQYF	TGTGCCAGCAGTTCCGGTGACAGGGCCCACGAGCAGTACTTC
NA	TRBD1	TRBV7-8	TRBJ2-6	CASSPRTGRTGANVLTF	TGTGCCAGCAGCCCCCGGACAGGGAGGACTGGGGCCAACGTCCTGACTTTC
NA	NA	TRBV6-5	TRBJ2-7	CASSYGLGSSYEQYF	TGTGCCAGCAGTTACGGACTGGGCTCCTCCTACGAGCAGTACTTC